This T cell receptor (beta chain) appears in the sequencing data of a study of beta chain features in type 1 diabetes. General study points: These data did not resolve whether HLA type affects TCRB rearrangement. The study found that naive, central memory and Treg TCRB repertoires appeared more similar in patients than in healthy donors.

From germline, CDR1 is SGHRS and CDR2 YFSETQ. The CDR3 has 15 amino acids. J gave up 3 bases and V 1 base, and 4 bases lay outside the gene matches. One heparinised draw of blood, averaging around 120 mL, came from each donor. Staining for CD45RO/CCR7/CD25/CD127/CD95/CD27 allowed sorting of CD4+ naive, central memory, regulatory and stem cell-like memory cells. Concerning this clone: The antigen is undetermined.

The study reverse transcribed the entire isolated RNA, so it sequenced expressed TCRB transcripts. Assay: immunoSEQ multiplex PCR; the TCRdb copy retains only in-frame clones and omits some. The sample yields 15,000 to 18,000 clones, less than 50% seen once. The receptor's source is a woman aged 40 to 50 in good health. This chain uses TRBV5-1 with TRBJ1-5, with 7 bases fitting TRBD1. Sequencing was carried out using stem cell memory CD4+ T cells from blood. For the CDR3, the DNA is TGCGCCAGCAGCTTGTCCGGACAGGTCAATCAGCCCCAGCATTTT. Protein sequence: CASSLSGQVNQPQHF.